The text below deals with one TCR beta chain. This record belongs to a study of blood T cell repertoires in COVID-19. Sequencing was performed with immunoSEQ multiplex PCR; in TCRdb, only in-frame clones are kept and a portion is missing. The repertoire holds about 210,000 clones, with approximately 80% as singletons. The V gene's germline CDR1 is SGHRS and CDR2 YFSETQ. CDR3 length: 16 amino acids. The V end was cut by 4 bases, the J end by 1 base, with 17 bases between. The origin of this receptor is a woman older than 75 with COVID-19, enrolled during active disease. Sequencing was done on a sample of peripheral blood. The rearrangement joins TRBV5-1 to TRBJ1-1, with a possible D match to TRBD1 (5 bases). CDR3 in amino acids: CASSLLVTGRNTEAFF. The CDR3 coding sequence is TGCGCCAGCAGCCTTTTAGTAACAGGCAGGAACACTGAAGCTTTCTTT.